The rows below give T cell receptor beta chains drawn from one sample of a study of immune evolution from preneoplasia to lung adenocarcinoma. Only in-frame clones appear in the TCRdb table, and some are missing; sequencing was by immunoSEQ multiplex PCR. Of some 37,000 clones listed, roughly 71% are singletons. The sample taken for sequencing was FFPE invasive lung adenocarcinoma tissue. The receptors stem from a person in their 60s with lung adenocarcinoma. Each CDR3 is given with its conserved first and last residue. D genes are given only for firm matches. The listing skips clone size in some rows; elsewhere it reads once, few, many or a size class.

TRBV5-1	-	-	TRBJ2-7	TGCGCCAGCAGCTTATTTGGGTCGGAATACGAGCAGTACTTC	CASSLFGSEYEQYF
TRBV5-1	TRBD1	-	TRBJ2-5	TGCGCCAGCAGCTTGAACAGGGGAGAGACCCAGTACTTC	CASSLNRGETQYF
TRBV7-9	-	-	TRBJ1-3	TGTGCCAGCAGCTTAGCCGGAAACACCATATATTTT	CASSLAGNTIYF
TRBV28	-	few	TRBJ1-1	TGTGCCAGCAGTTTAAATGAGATCATGAACACTGAAGCTTTCTTT	CASSLNEIMNTEAFF
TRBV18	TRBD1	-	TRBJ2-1	TGTGCCAGCCTACGAATTGGGGACAGCTACAATGAGCAGTTCTTC	CASLRIGDSYNEQFF
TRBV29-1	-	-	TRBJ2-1	TGCAGCGTTGGTTTTGAGCAGTTCTTC	CSVGFEQFF
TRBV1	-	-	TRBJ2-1	TGCACCAGCAGCCCTATCGGGAGGCTAGCGTCTTCTCGATCCTACAATGAGCAGTTCTTC	CTSSPIGRLASSRSYNEQFF
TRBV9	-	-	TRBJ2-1	TGTGCCAGCGGGGGGACAGGGTTTAGCGGGAGGAATGAGCAGTTCTTC	CASGGTGFSGRNEQFF
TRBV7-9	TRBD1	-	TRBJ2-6	TGTGCCAGCAGCTCTACCTCCGGACAGGGGCGCTCTGGGGCCAACGTCCTGACTTTC	CASSSTSGQGRSGANVLTF
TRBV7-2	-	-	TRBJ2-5	TGTGCCAGCAGCTTAGCGCTGATGGGGGGCCAAGAGACCCAGTACTTC	CASSLALMGGQETQYF
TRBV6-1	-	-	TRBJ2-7	TGTGCCAGCACTCCAGGACTCCGAGTCCCTTTGGCGCAGTACTTC	CASTPGLRVPLAQYF